The subject of this entry is one T cell receptor beta chain. This receptor's antigen is unknown. No base qualities exist here, and no much larger clone lies one base off it. The record originates from a study of radiotherapy plus CTLA-4 blockade in lung cancer (dated by TCRdb to 2016 to 2019). In the study overall: Among enrolled patients, roughly 20% had an objective response and 31% reached disease control.

Study-wide findings and limitations: The strongest predictors of response were reported to be early dynamic shifts in blood T cell clones along with a rise in serum interferon-beta following radiation. After treatment with radiotherapy and ipilimumab, TCR clones that came from tumors expanded in the peripheral blood.

The library came from the immunoSEQ multiplex PCR assay. Entries here come from immuneACCESS through TCRdb and include only in-frame sequences with V and J called. Some clones fail to appear in such tables; in the studies checked, an unresolved V gene covers under half of the shortfall, and the cause of the remainder is unknown. The sample includes more than 75,000 clones, with roughly 85% observed a single time. The ten largest make up roughly 25% of the sample. Focal radiation therapy combined with CTLA-4 blockade (ipilimumab) was tested in patients with chemo-refractory metastatic non-small-cell lung cancer. The specimen was peripheral blood, collected from a patient treated with radiotherapy plus ipilimumab. This clonotype was obtained from a human donor with non-small cell lung cancer that progressed on radiotherapy plus ipilimumab.

The encoded CDR3 is CASSLFPYTGELFF. The bases are TGTGCCAGCAGTTTATTCCCATACACCGGGGAGCTGTTTTTT. The rearranged chain carries TRBV27 and TRBJ2-2; the D gene assignment is ambiguous. Relative to germline, V is 1 base shorter and J is 3 bases shorter, with 6 bases between their ends. The CDR3 goes from the cysteine to the phenylalanine over 14 residues. The kept DNA is CDR3 alone, 42 bases in frame from the first base. The germline V gene (reference sequence) provides CDR1 MNHEY and CDR2 SMNVEV.